This T cell receptor (beta chain) appears in the sequencing data of a study of blood T cell repertoires in COVID-19. As for the study in general: Samples taken during acute and convalescent COVID-19 were collected in the United States, Italy and Spain. PBMCs, B-cell-depleted T cells, or T cells were the source of the cDNA or gDNA that made up the material.

This clone has only one observation. The CDR3 length is 16 residues. Trimming took 4 bases from V and 10 from J; bases not matched to a gene: 7. CDR1 is SGHDT and CDR2 is YYEEEE in the germline V gene. Generated by immunoSEQ multiplex PCR, the TCRdb table keeps only in-frame clones and is missing some. The repertoire holds about 280,000 clones, about nine tenths seen once, with about 11% in the top ten. Input material: peripheral blood. The source is a woman aged 25 to 39 with COVID-19, enrolled during active disease. V is TRBV5-6 and J is TRBJ2-2; 16 bases are a match to TRBD2. The CDR3 is CASSPGTSGRALELFF. The CDR3, as DNA: TGTGCCAGCAGCCCGGGGACTAGCGGGAGGGCCTTGGAGCTGTTTTTT.